The clone carrying this T cell receptor beta chain was seen just once. The data were produced by immunoSEQ multiplex PCR, yet TCRdb's version contains in-frame clones alone and is incomplete. The sample holds 2,500,000 or so clones, 90% to 95% seen once. This sample was taken from a study of shared clonotypes between healthy human individuals. Study information: Researchers assigned three CD4 naive, three CD4 memory, two CD8 naive and one CD8 memory plate to each donor.

Per the germline V gene, CDR1 is SEHNR and CDR2 is FQNEAQ (reference sequence). The CDR3 is 13 residues long. Trimming left V 2 bases short and J 4 bases short, with 7 bases between. This receptor was taken from a man younger than 30 in good health. The V gene is TRBV7-9, the J gene TRBJ2-3; D is undetermined. Sequencing was carried out using naive CD4+ T cells sorted from blood. Documented subset: CD45RA+ positively selected. The CDR3 protein is CASSLFGSDTQYF. DNA of the CDR3: TGTGCCAGCAGCTTATTCGGATCAGATACGCAGTATTTT.